The sequence of this T cell receptor (beta chain) was determined in a study of cytomegalovirus exposure and HLA in healthy donors. This clone was seen a single time. The V segment lost 1 base and the J segment 1 base; nucleotides outside the gene matches: 6. The CDR3 is made up of 16 amino acids. In germline, CDR1 is SGHAT, CDR2 FQNNGV. PCR involved 60 Vbeta and 13 Jbeta primers. Profiling relied on immunoSEQ multiplex PCR, and the TCRdb table lists in-frame clones only, not all of them. Of around 140,000 clones listed, approximately 80% were seen once; the top ten hold less than 3%. This sequence originates from a woman younger than 35 in good health and CMV-seropositive. Sequenced: PBMCs. The rearrangement uses TRBV11-2 and TRBJ2-5; TRBD2 matches at 7 bases. Written as DNA, the CDR3 is TGTGCCAGCAGCTTAGGAGCAGCGGGGTCCCAAGAGACCCAGTACTTC. It codes for CASSLGAAGSQETQYF.